This record covers a single T cell receptor (beta chain). Its target is unknown. The data are from a study of cytomegalovirus exposure and HLA in healthy donors. Study-wide results and limits: According to a subsequent analysis, TCR clusters from the first cohort were inclined to appear together in the roughly 120 validation repertoires. The study recorded over 150 TCR beta chains that were cytomegalovirus-associated.

Clones were sequenced by immunoSEQ multiplex PCR, and TCRdb holds only the in-frame ones, with some missing. The sample lists 140,000 to 150,000 clones, about 95% seen once, with 1.8% in the top ten. Source material: PBMCs. The receptor was derived from a man aged 18 to 29 in good health and CMV-seropositive.

In nucleotides, the CDR3 is TGTGCCAGCAGTGGGACAGGGGGCTCTGGGGCCAACGTCCTGACTTTC. Protein: CASSGTGGSGANVLTF. The chain couples TRBV2 to TRBJ2-6; 10 positions match TRBD1. Per germline, CDR1 SNHLY and CDR2 FYNNEI. This CDR3 is 16 amino acids long. V shed 4 bases, J shed 0 bases, and the junction held 0 bases outside the gene matches.